This T cell receptor beta chain was recorded in a study of blood T cell repertoires in COVID-19. Study background: Acute and convalescent COVID-19 samples came from the United States, Italy and Spain. T cells, B-cell-depleted T cells, or PBMCs provided the cDNA or gDNA that served as material.

In the original processing: Amplified reference gene primers provided the basis for estimating nucleated cell counts. Method: immunoSEQ multiplex PCR; TCRdb's copy keeps in-frame clones and lacks some. For V, J and clone size, that table is used; D and trimming come from the DNA. Here the sample spans about 33,000 clones, about 91% being singletons. Germline V gene lookup returns CDR1 MNHEY and CDR2 SMNVEV (reference sequence). V was cut by 2 bases and J by 6 bases, with 10 bases left in between. The length of the CDR3 is 13 residues. This clonotype was sampled from a human donor in a cohort sampled during active COVID-19. The rearrangement joins TRBV27 to TRBJ1-1; D is undetermined. Sequencing input: peripheral blood. The CDR3 sequence: CASSLTELAEAFF. CDR3 nucleotide sequence: TGTGCCAGCAGTTTAACAGAGCTCGCTGAAGCTTTCTTT.